The 15 T cell receptor beta chains in this list originate from one sample, sequenced in a study of OX40 agonist ivuxolimab in advanced cancers. TCRdb's table, derived via immunoSEQ multiplex PCR, lists solely in-frame clones and lacks some. The sample consists of some 15,000 clones, just under 75% of them appearing once. The sample was CD4+ or CD8+ T cells sorted from blood, taken in a trial of the OX40 agonist ivuxolimab. Source of these receptors: an adult with an advanced solid tumor such as melanoma, head and neck, liver or kidney cancer.

The genes are TRBV5-6 and TRBJ1-1, with D perhaps TRBD1 (6 bases). This CDR3 is 15 amino acids long. Germline assignment: CDR1 SGHDT and CDR2 YYEEEE. V gave up 4 bases and J gave up 1 base, with 14 bases separating them. CDR3 sequence: CASSATGTRNTEAFF. CDR3 nucleotides: TGTGCCAGCAGCGCTACCGGGACAAGGAACACTGAAGCTTTCTTT. The full variable domain, completed using reference TRBV5-6 and TRBJ1-1, is DAGVTQSPTHLIKTRGQQVTLRCSPKSGHDTVSWYQQALGQGPQFIFQYYEEEERQRGNFPDRFSGHQFPNYSSELNVNALLLGDSALYLCASSATGTRNTEAFFGQGTRLTVV.

The rearrangement joins TRBV11-2 to TRBJ2-5, with 8 bases aligning to TRBD1. Germline CDR1 is SGHAT and CDR2 is FQNNGV. The CDR3 totals 14 residues. J gave up 3 bases and V 4 bases, and 4 bases lay outside the gene matches. Here the CDR3 DNA reads TGTGCCAGCAGCTCGCCGGGACAGGAAGAGACCCAGTACTTC. Residues: CASSSPGQEETQYF.

The chain joins TRBV10-3 to TRBJ1-1, with 7 bases identical to TRBD1. CDR1 is ENHRY and CDR2 is SYGVKD in the germline V gene. The CDR3 spans 15 residues. The ends lost 5 bases at V and 8 bases at J; junction bases unmatched: 14. As DNA, the CDR3 is TGTGCCATCAGTAACGACAGGGAAGCCATTATCGAAGCTTTCTTT. Its translation is CAISNDREAIIEAFF.

The chain employs TRBV7-9 and TRBJ2-7; weak D call: TRBD2 (5 bases). The germline V gene encodes CDR1 SEHNR and CDR2 FQNEAQ (reference sequence). This CDR3 comprises 14 residues. Between the trimmed V and J ends, which lost 4 bases and 3 bases, there was a span of 13 bases. In DNA form, the CDR3 reads TGTGCCAGCAGCTCTTCGGGAAGCCGCTACGAGCAGTACTTC. Protein sequence: CASSSSGSRYEQYF.

This clone was detected once. V gene TRBV5-4 combines with J gene TRBJ1-2, with 9 bases that match TRBD1. The junction had 12 bases not matched to a gene; V was cut back by 4 bases and J by 11 bases. The CDR3 runs to 14 residues. CDR1 is SGHNT, CDR2 YYREEE, per germline (reference sequence). CDR3 nucleotides: TGTGCCAGCAGCACCCCGGGACAGGGCTTCCAGTACACCTTC. Translating it yields CASSTPGQGFQYTF.

The V call is TRBV6-6, the J call TRBJ2-5; D is uncertain. Germline-derived CDR1 and CDR2 are MNHNY and SVGAGI (reference sequence). Between the trimmed V and J ends, which lost 4 bases and 5 bases, there was a span of 11 bases. The CDR3 covers 13 residues. The CDR3 DNA sequence: TGTGCCAGCAGTTTGTTGGGCGACGAGACCCAGTACTTC. This sequence encodes CASSLLGDETQYF.

CDR3 sequence reads: CASSYGLAGLETQYF. The DNA of the CDR3 is TGTGCCAGCAGTTACGGGCTAGCGGGGTTGGAAACGCAGTATTTT. This chain links TRBV6-5 with TRBJ2-3; 9 bases line up with TRBD2. CDR1 and CDR2 from the germline V gene are MNHEY and SVGAGI. With 2 bases clipped from V and 9 bases from J, the junction kept 9 bases outside the gene matches. The CDR3 consists of 15 residues.

The V and J genes are TRBV7-9 and TRBJ2-7; no definite D call. V dropped 1 base and J dropped 0 bases, with 7 bases sitting between them. Germline assignment: CDR1 SEHNR and CDR2 FQNEAQ (reference sequence). CDR3 length: 14 residues. CDR3 loop: CASSLGQASYEQYF. The CDR3 DNA is TGTGCCAGCAGCTTAGGGCAAGCCTCCTACGAGCAGTACTTC.

The count of this clone is one. This rearrangement joins TRBV6-4 to TRBJ2-3; D unresolved. V lost 5 bases and J lost 0, with 6 bases in between. The CDR3 has 13 amino acids. Per the germline V gene, CDR1 is MRHNA and CDR2 is SNTAGT. The CDR3: CASSSSSTDTQYF. CDR3 DNA sequence: TGTGCCAGCAGTAGTAGTAGCACAGATACGCAGTATTTT.

The rearrangement joins TRBV9 to TRBJ2-2, with 10 bases aligning to TRBD1. Germline V gives CDR1 SGDLS, CDR2 YYNGEE. Germline trimming cut 0 bases from V and 7 bases from J; bases unmatched to any gene: 6. The CDR3 covers 16 residues. The CDR3 DNA reads as TGTGCCAGCAGCGTAGGAGACAGGGGGCACGACGGGGAGCTGTTTTTT. The encoded protein is CASSVGDRGHDGELFF.

The chain joins TRBV19 to TRBJ2-1, with TRBD1 matching 10 bases. The CDR3 loop spans 16 amino acids. The germline CDR1 and CDR2 sequences are LNHDA and SQIVND (reference sequence). V shed 3 bases, J shed 7 bases, and the junction held 9 bases outside the gene matches. CDR3 loop: CASSISPGQGVNEQFF. The CDR3, as DNA: TGTGCCAGTAGTATTAGTCCCGGACAGGGGGTTAATGAGCAGTTCTTC.

This clone has a handful of counts. The chain combines TRBV11-2 with TRBJ1-4; the match to TRBD1 covers 11 bases. With V trimmed by 8 bases and J by 8 bases, 7 bases remained unmatched. Germline V gene sequence: CDR1 SGHAT, CDR2 FQNNGV. The CDR3 covers 14 residues. The CDR3 protein is CASPEDRGHEKLFF. The CDR3 DNA follows: TGTGCCAGCCCCGAGGACAGGGGGCACGAAAAACTGTTTTTT.

This chain joins TRBV28 and TRBJ2-3; D gene ambiguous. Germline V lookup: CDR1 MDHEN, CDR2 SYDVKM. V was trimmed by 8 bases and J by 2 bases, leaving 20 bases between them. CDR3 size: 16 residues. The CDR3 reads CASGYVAATNTDTQYF. As DNA, the CDR3 is TGTGCCAGCGGTTATGTGGCGGCAACTAACACAGATACGCAGTATTTT. Full variable domain (missing parts from reference TRBV28 and TRBJ2-3): DVKVTQSSRYLVKRTGEKVFLECVQDMDHENMFWYRQDPGLGLRLIYFSYDVKMKEKGDIPEGYSVSREKKERFSLILESASTNQTSMYLCASGYVAATNTDTQYFGPGTRLTVL.

The V and J genes are TRBV11-2 and TRBJ2-5; D might be TRBD2 (5 bases). V lost 2 bases to trimming and J lost 5 bases, with 12 bases between them. The CDR3 is 14 residues long. Germline V lookup: CDR1 SGHAT, CDR2 FQNNGV. CDR3 loop: CASSLLASSETQYF. CDR3 DNA sequence: TGTGCCAGCAGCTTACTCGCTAGCTCGGAGACCCAGTACTTC.

The chain combines TRBV6-1 with TRBJ1-2; D is possibly TRBD1 (5 bases). V was cut by 1 base and J by 4 bases, with 13 bases left in between. Per the germline V gene, CDR1 is MNHNS and CDR2 is SASEGT. The CDR3 spans 15 residues. The CDR3: CASSEGAGEAYGYTF. CDR3 nucleotide sequence: TGTGCCAGCAGTGAAGGGGCGGGGGAGGCCTATGGCTACACCTTC.